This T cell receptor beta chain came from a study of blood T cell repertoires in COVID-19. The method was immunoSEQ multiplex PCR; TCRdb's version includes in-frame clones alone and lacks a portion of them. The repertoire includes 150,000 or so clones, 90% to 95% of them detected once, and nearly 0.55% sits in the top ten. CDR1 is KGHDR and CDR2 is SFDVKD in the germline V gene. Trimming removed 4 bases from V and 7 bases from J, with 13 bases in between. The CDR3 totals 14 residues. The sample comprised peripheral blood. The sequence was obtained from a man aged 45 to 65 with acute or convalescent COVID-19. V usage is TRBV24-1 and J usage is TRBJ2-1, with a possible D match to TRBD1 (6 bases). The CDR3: CATSDPTGVNEQFF. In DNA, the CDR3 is TGTGCCACCAGTGACCCGACAGGAGTGAATGAGCAGTTCTTC.